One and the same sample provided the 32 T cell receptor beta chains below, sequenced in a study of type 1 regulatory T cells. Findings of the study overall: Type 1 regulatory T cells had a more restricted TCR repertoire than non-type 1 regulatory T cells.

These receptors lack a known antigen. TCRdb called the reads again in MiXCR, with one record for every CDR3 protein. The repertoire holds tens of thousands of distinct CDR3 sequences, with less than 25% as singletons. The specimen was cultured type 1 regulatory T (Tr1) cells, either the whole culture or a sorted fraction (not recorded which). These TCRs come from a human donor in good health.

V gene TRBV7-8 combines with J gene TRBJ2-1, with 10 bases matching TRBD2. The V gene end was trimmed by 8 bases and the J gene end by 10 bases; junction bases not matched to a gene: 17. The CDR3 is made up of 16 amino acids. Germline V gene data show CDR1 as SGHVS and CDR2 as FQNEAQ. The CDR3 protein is CASPGTSASGTGEQFF. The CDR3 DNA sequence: TGTGCCAGCCCCGGGACTAGCGCCTCGGGCACCGGGGAGCAGTTCTTC.

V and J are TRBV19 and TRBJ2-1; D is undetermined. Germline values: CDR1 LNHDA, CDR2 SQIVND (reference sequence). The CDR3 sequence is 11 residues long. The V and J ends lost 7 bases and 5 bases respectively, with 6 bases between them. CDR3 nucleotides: TGTGCCAGTACCGGACACAATGAGCAGTTCTTC. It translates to CASTGHNEQFF.

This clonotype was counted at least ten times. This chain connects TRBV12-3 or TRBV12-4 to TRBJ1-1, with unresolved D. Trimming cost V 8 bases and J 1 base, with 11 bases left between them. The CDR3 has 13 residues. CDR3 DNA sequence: TGTGCCAGCTCTTTTACTGCGAACACTGAAGCTTTCTTT. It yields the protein CASSFTANTEAFF.

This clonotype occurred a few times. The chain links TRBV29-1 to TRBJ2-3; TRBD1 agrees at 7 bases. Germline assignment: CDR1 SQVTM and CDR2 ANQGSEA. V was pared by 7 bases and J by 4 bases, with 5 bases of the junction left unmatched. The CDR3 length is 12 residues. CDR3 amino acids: CSEAQGADTQYF. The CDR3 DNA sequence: TGCAGCGAGGCTCAGGGGGCAGATACGCAGTATTTT.

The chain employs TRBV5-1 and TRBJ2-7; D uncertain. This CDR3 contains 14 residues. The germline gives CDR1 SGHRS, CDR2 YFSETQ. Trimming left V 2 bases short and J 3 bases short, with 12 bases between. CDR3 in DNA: TGCGCCAGCAGCTTCCTCGGACGAGGCTACGAGCAGTACTTC. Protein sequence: CASSFLGRGYEQYF.

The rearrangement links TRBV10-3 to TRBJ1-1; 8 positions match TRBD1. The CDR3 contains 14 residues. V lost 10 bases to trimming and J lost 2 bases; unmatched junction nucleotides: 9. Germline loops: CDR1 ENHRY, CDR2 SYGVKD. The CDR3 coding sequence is TGTGCCACAGTCTCAGGGGGCTCAAACACTGAAGCTTTCTTT. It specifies CATVSGGSNTEAFF.

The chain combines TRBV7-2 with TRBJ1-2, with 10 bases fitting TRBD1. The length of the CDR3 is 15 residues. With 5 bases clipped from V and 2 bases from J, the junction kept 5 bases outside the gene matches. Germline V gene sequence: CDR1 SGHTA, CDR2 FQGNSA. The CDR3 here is CASSAETGGNYGYTF. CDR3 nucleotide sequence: TGTGCCAGCAGCGCAGAGACAGGGGGCAACTATGGCTACACCTTC.

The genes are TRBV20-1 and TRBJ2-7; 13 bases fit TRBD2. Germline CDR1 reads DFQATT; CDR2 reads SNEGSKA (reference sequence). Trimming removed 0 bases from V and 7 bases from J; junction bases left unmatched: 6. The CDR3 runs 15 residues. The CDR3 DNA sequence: TGCAGTGCTAGAGATCAGGGACTAGCGGGGTTGGAGCAGTACTTC. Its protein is CSARDQGLAGLEQYF.

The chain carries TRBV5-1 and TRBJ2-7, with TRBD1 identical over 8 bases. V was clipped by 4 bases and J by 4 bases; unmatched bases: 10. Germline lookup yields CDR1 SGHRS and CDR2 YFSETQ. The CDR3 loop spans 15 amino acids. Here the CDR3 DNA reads TGCGCCAGCAGCCTACTGACAGGGGACCTTTACGAGCAGTACTTC. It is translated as CASSLLTGDLYEQYF.

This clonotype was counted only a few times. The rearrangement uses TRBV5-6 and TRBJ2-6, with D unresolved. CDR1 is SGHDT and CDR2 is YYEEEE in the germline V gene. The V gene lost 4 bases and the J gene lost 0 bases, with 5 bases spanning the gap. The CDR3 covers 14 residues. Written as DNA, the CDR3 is TGTGCCAGCAGCGCTCCCTCTGGGGCCAACGTCCTGACTTTC. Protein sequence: CASSAPSGANVLTF.

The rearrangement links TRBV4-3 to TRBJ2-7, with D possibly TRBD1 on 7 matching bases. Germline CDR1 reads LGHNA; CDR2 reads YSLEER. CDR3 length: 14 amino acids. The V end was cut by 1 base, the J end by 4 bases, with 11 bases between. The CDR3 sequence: CASSQAQGGYEQYF. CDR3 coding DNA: TGCGCCAGCAGCCAAGCCCAGGGGGGATACGAGCAGTACTTC.

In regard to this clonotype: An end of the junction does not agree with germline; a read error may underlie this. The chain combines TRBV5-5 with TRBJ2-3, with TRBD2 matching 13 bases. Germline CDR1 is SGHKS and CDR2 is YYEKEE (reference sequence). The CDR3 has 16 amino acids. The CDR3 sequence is CASSSWTSGSTDTRYF. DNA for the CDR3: TGTGCCAGCAGCTCCTGGACTAGCGGGAGTACAGATACGCGGTATTTT. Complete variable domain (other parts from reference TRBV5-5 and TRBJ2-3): DAGVTQSPTHLIKTRGQQVTLRCSPISGHKSVSWYQQVLGQGPQFIFQYYEKEERGRGNFPDRFSARQFPNYSSELNVNALLLGDSALYLCASSSWTSGSTDTRYFGPGTRLTVL.

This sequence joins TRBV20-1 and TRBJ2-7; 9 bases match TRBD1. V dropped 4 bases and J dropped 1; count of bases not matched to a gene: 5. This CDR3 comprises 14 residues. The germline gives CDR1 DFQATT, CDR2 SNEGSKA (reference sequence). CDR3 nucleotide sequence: TGCAGTGCTATTCGGGGGACAGGGTCCTACGAGCAGTACTTC. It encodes CSAIRGTGSYEQYF.

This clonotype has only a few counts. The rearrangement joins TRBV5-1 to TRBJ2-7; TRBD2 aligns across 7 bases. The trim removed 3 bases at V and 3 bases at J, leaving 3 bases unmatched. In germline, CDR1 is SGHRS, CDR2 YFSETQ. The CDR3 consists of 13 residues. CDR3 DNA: TGCGCCAGCAGCTCACGGGGGGACTACGAGCAGTACTTC. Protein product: CASSSRGDYEQYF.

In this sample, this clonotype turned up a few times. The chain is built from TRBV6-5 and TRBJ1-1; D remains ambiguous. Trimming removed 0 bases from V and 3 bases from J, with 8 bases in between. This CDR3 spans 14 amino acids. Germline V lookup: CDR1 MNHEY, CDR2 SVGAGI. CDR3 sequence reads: CASSYSLGYTEAFF. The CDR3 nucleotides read TGTGCCAGCAGTTACTCTCTGGGATACACTGAAGCTTTCTTT.

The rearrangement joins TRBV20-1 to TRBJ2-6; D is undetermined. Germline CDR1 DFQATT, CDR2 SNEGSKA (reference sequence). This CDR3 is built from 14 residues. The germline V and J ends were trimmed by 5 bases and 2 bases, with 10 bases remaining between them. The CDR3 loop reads CSAPGAAGANVLTF. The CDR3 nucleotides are TGCAGTGCTCCCGGTGCAGCTGGGGCCAACGTCCTGACTTTC.

DNA for the CDR3: TGCAGCGTTGCAGACAATTATCAGCCCCAGCATTTT. This sequence encodes CSVADNYQPQHF. The chain links TRBV29-1 to TRBJ1-5; no clear D. CDR3 length: 12 residues. Trimming removed 4 bases at V and 5 bases at J, with 9 bases between. Per the germline V gene, CDR1 is SQVTM and CDR2 is ANQGSEA.

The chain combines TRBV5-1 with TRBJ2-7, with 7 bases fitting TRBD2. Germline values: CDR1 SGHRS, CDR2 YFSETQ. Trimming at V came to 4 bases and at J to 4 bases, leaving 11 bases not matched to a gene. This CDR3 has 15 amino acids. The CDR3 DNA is TGCGCCAGCAGCCCGGAGAGCGGGATTCGGTACGAGCAGTACTTC. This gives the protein CASSPESGIRYEQYF. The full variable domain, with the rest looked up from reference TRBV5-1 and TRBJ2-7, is KAGVTQTPRYLIKTRGQQVTLSCSPISGHRSVSWYQQTPGQGLQFLFEYFSETQRNKGNFPGRFSGRQFSNSRSEMNVSTLELGDSALYLCASSPESGIRYEQYFGPGTRLTVT.

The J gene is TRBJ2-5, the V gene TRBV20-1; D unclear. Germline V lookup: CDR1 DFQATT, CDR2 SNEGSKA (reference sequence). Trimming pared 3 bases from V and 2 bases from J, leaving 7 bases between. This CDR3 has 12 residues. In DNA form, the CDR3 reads TGCAGTGCTAGCGGTGGGCAAGAGACCCAGTACTTC. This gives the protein CSASGGQETQYF.

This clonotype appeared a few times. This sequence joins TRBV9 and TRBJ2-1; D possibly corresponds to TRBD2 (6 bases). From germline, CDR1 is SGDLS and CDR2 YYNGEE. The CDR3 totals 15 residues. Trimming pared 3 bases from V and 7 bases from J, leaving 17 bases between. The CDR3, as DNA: TGTGCCAGCAGCGGGGCTGCGGTAGCGGCAAATGAGCAGTTCTTC. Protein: CASSGAAVAANEQFF.

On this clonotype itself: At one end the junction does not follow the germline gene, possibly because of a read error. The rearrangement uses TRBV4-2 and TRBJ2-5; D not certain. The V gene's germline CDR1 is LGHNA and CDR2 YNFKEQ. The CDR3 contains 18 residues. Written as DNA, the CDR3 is TGTGCCAGCAGCCAAGGTCTCCGTTTGGGGTTGGGTCAAGAGGCCCAGTACTTC. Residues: CASSQGLRLGLGQEAQYF.

CDR3 sequence (DNA): TGTGCCAGCAGTCCCCGGACTAGCGGGATTCTGCAGTATTTT. Its protein is CASSPRTSGILQYF. The gene calls are TRBV12-3 or TRBV12-4 and TRBJ2-3, with 12 bases lining up with TRBD2. V trimming: 5 bases; J trimming: 11 bases; junction bases outside the gene matches: 8. The CDR3 is 14 amino acids.

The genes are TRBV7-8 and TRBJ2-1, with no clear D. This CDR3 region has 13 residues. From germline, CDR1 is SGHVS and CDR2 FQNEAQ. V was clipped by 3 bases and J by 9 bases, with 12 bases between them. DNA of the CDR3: TGTGCCAGCAGCTTTGGCGAAGAGGCTGAGCAGTTCTTC. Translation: CASSFGEEAEQFF.

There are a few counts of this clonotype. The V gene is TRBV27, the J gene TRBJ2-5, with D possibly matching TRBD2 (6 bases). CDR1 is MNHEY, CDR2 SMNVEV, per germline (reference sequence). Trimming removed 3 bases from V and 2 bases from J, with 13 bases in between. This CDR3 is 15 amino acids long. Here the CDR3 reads CASSLLGGAQETQYF. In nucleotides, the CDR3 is TGTGCCAGCAGTTTGCTGGGCGGGGCTCAAGAGACCCAGTACTTC.

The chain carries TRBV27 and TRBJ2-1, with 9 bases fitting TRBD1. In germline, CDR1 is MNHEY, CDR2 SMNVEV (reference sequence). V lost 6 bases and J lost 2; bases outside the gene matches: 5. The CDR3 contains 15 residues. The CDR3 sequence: CASRLQGAAYNEQFF. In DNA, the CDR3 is TGTGCCAGCAGATTACAGGGGGCCGCCTACAATGAGCAGTTCTTC.

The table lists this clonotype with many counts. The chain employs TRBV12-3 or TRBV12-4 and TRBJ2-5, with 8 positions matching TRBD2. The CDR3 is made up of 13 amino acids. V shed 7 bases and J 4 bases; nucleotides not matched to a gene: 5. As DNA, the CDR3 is TGTGCCAGCAAAGCGGGAGCGGGAGAGACCCAGTACTTC. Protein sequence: CASKAGAGETQYF.

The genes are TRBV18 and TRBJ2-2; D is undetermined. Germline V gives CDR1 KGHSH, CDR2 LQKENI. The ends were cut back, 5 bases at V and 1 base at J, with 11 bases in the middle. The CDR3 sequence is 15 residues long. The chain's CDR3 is CASSYPTGNTGELFF. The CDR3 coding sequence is TGTGCCAGCTCATACCCGACCGGGAACACCGGGGAGCTGTTTTTT.

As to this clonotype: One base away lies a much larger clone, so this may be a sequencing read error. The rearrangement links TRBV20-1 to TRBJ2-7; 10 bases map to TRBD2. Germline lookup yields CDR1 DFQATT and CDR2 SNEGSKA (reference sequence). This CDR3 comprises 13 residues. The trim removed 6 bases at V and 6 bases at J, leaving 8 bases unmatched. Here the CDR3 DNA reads TGCAGTGCCCCCGGAGCGGGAGGGCGCGAGCAGTACTTC. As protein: CSAPGAGGREQYF.

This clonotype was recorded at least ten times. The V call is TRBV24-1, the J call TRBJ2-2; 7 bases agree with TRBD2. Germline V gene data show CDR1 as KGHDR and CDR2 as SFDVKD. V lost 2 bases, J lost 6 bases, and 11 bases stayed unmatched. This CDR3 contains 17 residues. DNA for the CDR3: TGTGCCACCAGTGATTCCGTTCTGGGGGGGATCGCCGGGGAGCTGTTTTTT. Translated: CATSDSVLGGIAGELFF.

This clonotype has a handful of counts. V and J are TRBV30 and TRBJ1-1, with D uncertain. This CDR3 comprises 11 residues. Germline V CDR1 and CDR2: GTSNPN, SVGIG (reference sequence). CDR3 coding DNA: TGTGCTTGGGGTCATGCTCTTGAAGCTTTCTTT. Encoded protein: CAWGHALEAFF.

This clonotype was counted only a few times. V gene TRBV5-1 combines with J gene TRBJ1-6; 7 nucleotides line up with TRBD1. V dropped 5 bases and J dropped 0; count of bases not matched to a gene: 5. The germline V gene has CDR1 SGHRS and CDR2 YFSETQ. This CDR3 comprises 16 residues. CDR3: CASSLGTASYNSPLHF. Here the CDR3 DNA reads TGCGCCAGCAGTCTCGGGACAGCCTCCTATAATTCACCCCTCCACTTT.

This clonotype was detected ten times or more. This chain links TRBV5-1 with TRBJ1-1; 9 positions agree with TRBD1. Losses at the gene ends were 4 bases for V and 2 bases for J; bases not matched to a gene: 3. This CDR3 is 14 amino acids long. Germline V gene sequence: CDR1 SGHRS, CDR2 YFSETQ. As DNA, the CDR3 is TGCGCCAGCAGCATTACAGGGGGCAACACTGAAGCTTTCTTT. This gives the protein CASSITGGNTEAFF.